The subject of this entry is one TCR beta chain. Its antigen is still unknown. TCRdb's table, derived via immunoSEQ multiplex PCR, lists solely in-frame clones and lacks some. Among 64,000 or so clones listed, roughly 92% were seen once. The length of the CDR3 is 14 residues. Trimming took 6 bases from V and 7 from J, leaving 18 bases between them. Germline CDR1 MNHEY, CDR2 SMNVEV (reference sequence). As to time point: cycle 4 day 1 (C4D1), after 6 weeks of nivolumab. Brentuximab vedotin exposure varied among the patients, all of whom had relapsed after autologous stem cell transplantation. These data come from a study of PD-1 blockade in classical Hodgkin lymphoma. Study findings and constraints: Complete responders showed a baseline diversity that resembled the diversity of newly diagnosed patients. The repertoire differences lack a defined cause, possibly disease activity or prior therapy. Those patients who began receiving nivolumab less than 1 year after ASCT had lower diversity, and they were excluded.

The chain employs TRBV27 and TRBJ1-1; D perhaps matches TRBD1 (5 bases). The sequencing here drew on peripheral blood mononuclear cells (PBMCs), taken before the fourth cycle of nivolumab. The origin of this receptor is a human donor with classical Hodgkin lymphoma. The CDR3 nucleotides read TGTGCCAGCAGGCGTGGGGGGGGTAGCAATGAAGCTTTCTTT. This codes for CASRRGGGSNEAFF.